This T cell receptor (beta chain) was sequenced for a study of blood T cell repertoires in COVID-19 (dated by TCRdb to the early 2020s). Background for the entire study: The collaborator samples originated in the United States, Italy and Spain and spanned the acute and convalescent phases of COVID-19. The prospective study material was composed of cDNA or gDNA derived from T cells, B-cell-depleted T cells, or PBMCs. The dataset comprised deeply sampled blood TCRbeta repertoires from subjects exposed to, actively infected with, or recovered from COVID-19. The repertoires were made available in a free public database intended to serve as a resource for research on the immune response to SARS-CoV-2. The samples were drawn from two sources: the first 160 participants of the ongoing ImmuneRACE study, and 950 to 1,500 subjects contributed by 6 global collaborators. A de-identified subject ID, COVID-19 status, age in years and sex were almost always included in the sample metadata. HLA class I and class II types, where available, came from metadata supplied by the sample provider rather than from assay-based typing. Overall results and qualifications from the work: The amount of clinical and demographic metadata varied by source and participant and was provided uncurated.

Whole blood was collected in K2EDTA tubes by collaborating institutions according to the institutions' own protocols. For TCRbeta analysis, collaborators shipped samples as frozen whole blood, isolated PBMCs, or DNA extracted from either of those sample types. Inclusive of the bounding cysteine and phenylalanine, the CDR3 is 14 residues long. Here the CDR3 DNA is all that survives: 42 bases in frame from base 1. CDR1 and CDR2, per the germline V gene, are SGHTS and YDEGEE. The trim is 2 bases for V and 8 bases for J, with a gap of 11 bases between the germline ends. The immunoSEQ Assay, a bias-controlled multiplex PCR, was used to amplify TCRbeta CDR3 regions from genomic DNA. The authors processed their data as follows. Nucleated cell counts per sample were estimated from amplification of reference gene primers within the assay. Sequence reads were collapsed and filtered to measure the absolute abundance of every unique TCRbeta CDR3 rearrangement. For each sample, productive Simpson clonality was calculated by taking the square root of Simpson's diversity index across productive rearrangements. Sourced from immuneACCESS, this table was stored by TCRdb with only in-frame sequences that have V and J called. A share of the clones is absent; for the studies checked, an unresolved V gene accounts for under half, and the remainder has no known explanation. That table gives V, J and clone size, and the DNA gave D and trimming. The sample contains around 190,000 clones, more than 70% of them found a single time. The ten biggest clones cover 6.5% to 10% of the sample.

This clone has more than one count but fewer than ten. What this receptor recognizes is not known. The sample holds no much larger clone one base away, and base qualities are not on file. This TCR derives from a woman aged 55-70 years with acute or convalescent COVID-19. Source material: peripheral blood. The rearrangement joined TRBV5-8 to TRBJ1-6, with no confidently assigned D gene. The CDR3 in this case is CASSFTVLDSPLHF. In nucleotides, the sequence is TGTGCCAGCAGCTTCACGGTGCTTGATTCACCCCTCCACTTT. Reference TRBV5-8 and TRBJ1-6 genes cover what lies past the CDR3, so the full variable domain is EAGVTQSPTHLIKTRGQQATLRCSPISGHTSVYWYQQALGLGLQFLLWYDEGEERNRGNFPPRFSGRQFPNYSSELNVNALELEDSALYLCASSFTVLDSPLHFGNGTRLTVT.